The clone carrying this TCR beta chain was seen a few times. The sample comes from a study of T cells in Graves' hyperthyroidism and ophthalmopathy. Patients with uncontrolled infections, other autoimmune diseases, pregnancy or lactation were excluded. Based on clinical symptoms, serum thyroxine and TRAb, thyroid ultrasound and orbital computed tomography, diagnoses were reached. About 10 ml of fresh peripheral blood supplied the PBMCs. The CDR3 sequence is 14 residues long. V lost 2 bases, J lost 6 bases, and 4 bases stayed unmatched. Germline loops: CDR1 LGHDT, CDR2 YNNKEL (reference sequence). RNA transcripts provided the source from which TCR beta CDR3 regions were amplified. HTBI primers were used for first-round RT-PCR of the TCR CDR3. TCRdb used MiXCR to reprocess the multiplex PCR reads, holding one entry per CDR3 protein. Found here are 300,000 to 400,000 distinct CDR3 sequences, approximately 13% of them singletons; the top ten hold about 11%.

The chain has TRBV3-1 and TRBJ1-2; TRBD1 matches 9 bases. The TCR sequence derives from a woman aged 60 to 75 with Graves' hyperthyroidism. The specimen was blood. The CDR3 reads CASSQLDRGDGYTF. The CDR3 DNA is TGTGCCAGCAGCCAACTCGACAGGGGGGATGGCTACACCTTC.